This T cell receptor (beta chain) originates from a study of blood T cell repertoires in COVID-19. This clone was counted once. The V end lost 0 bases, the J end lost 5 bases, and 11 bases lay between the germline ends. The germline gives CDR1 SGHTA, CDR2 FQGNSA. This CDR3 is 14 amino acids long. TCRdb's table, derived via immunoSEQ multiplex PCR, lists solely in-frame clones and lacks some. The sample contains roughly 140,000 clones, about four fifths of which appear only once. The chain employs TRBV7-2 and TRBJ2-7; D possibly corresponds to TRBD2 (6 bases). The receptor was derived from a man between 60 and 70 years old with acute or convalescent COVID-19. Source material: peripheral blood. The CDR3 region is CASSLAFTGDEQYF. DNA for the CDR3: TGTGCCAGCAGCTTAGCGTTTACGGGGGACGAGCAGTACTTC.